A selection of T cell receptor beta chains follows, all from one sample in a study of T cell repertoires in cytomegalovirus infection. These TCRs are of unknown antigen specificity. TCRdb ran MiXCR on the reads and lists one entry per CDR3 protein. The top ten hold around 48% of the sample, which has a few hundred thousand distinct CDR3 sequences, approximately 40% seen once. Sequences were derived from cultured PBMCs, sampled from culture after CMV antigen stimulation. Receptors were obtained from a human donor in good health (CMV status not recorded). Some clones in this sample may be carry-over from other donors' samples. The CDR3 runs from the conserved cysteine through the conserved F or W. The order of the fields is D gene, clone size, V gene, J gene, CDR3 length, CDR3 DNA, CDR3 protein. D genes are given only for firm matches. Expanded clones are given a class, and other clones once, few, many or no size at all.

TRBD2	-	TRBV11-2	TRBJ2-1	15	TGTGCCAGCAGCCTAGACCCTAGCGGGAATATGTTGCAGTTCTTC	CASSLDPSGNMLQFF
-	-	TRBV6-1	TRBJ1-2	16	TGTGCCAGCAGTGAAGTAGGTCAGGTGAATCACTATGGCTACACCTTC	CASSEVGQVNHYGYTF
-	few	TRBV7-9	TRBJ2-3	12	TGTGCCTCTGCTGCGGCCACAGATACGCAGTATTTT	CASAAATDTQYF
-	-	TRBV7-2	TRBJ1-6	14	TGTGCCAGCACTCGACAGAGTAATAATTCACCCCTCCACTTT	CASTRQSNNSPLHF
TRBD1	-	TRBV7-2	TRBJ1-4	14	TGTGCCAGCAGCTCTGGACAGGGTCGGGAAAAACTGTTTTTT	CASSSGQGREKLFF
TRBD1	-	TRBV7-2	TRBJ1-2	15	TGTGCCAGCAGCTTAGGTTTGGACAGGTCGTATGGCTACACCTTC	CASSLGLDRSYGYTF
TRBD2	-	TRBV20-1	TRBJ2-5	14	TGCAGTGCTATGGCTAGCGGGGATCAAGAGACCCAGTACTTC	CSAMASGDQETQYF
-	few	TRBV7-2	TRBJ2-1	14	TGTGCCAGCAGTTGGGGGGGCCGGGAGACTTATAGGTTCTTC	CASSWGGRETYRFF
TRBD2	-	TRBV7-2	TRBJ2-3	17	TGTGCCAGCAGCTTCGACCTAGCGGGAGGAGGTGGAGATACGCAGTATTTT	CASSFDLAGGGGDTQYF
TRBD2	few	TRBV6-6	TRBJ2-3	15	TGTGCCAGCACTCCTTGGGGACTAGCGACAGATACGCAGTATTTT	CASTPWGLATDTQYF
-	-	TRBV7-3	TRBJ2-3	12	TGTGCCAGCAAGGGCACCACAGATACGCAGTATTTT	CASKGTTDTQYF
-	few	TRBV7-2	TRBJ2-7	13	TGTGCCAGCAGCTTAAGGGACCTCTACGAGCAGTACTTC	CASSLRDLYEQYF
TRBD1	-	TRBV5-4	TRBJ2-7	14	TGTGCCAGCAGCGGGCCGACAGGGGGCGAACAGCAGTACTTC	CASSGPTGGEQQYF
-	-	TRBV7-9	TRBJ1-1	12	TGTGCCAGCAGGCAAGCGGAGGGGGAAGCTTTCTTT	CASRQAEGEAFF
TRBD1	-	TRBV27	TRBJ1-5	14	TGTGCCAGCAGTGCAACAGGGGTCGGTCAGCCCCAGCATTTT	CASSATGVGQPQHF
TRBD1	few	TRBV12-3/TRBV12-4	TRBJ1-1	16	TGTGCCAGCAGTGTATCCCGGGACAGGTATGGCACTGAAGCTTTCTTT	CASSVSRDRYGTEAFF
-	few	TRBV11-3	TRBJ1-6	13	TGTGCCAGCAGCTTAGACCCGTTTTCACCCCTCCACTTT	CASSLDPFSPLHF
-	-	TRBV10-3	TRBJ1-5	14	TGTGCCATCAGTGAGGGAGAAGGCAATCAGCCCCAGCATTTT	CAISEGEGNQPQHF
TRBD1	-	TRBV7-6	TRBJ2-1	15	TGTGCCAGCAGGTCGGGGACAGGGACGTACAATGAGCAGTTCTTC	CASRSGTGTYNEQFF
TRBD1	-	TRBV5-4	TRBJ1-2	14	TGTGCCAGCAGCACTGGACAGGGGGAATATGGCTACACCTTC	CASSTGQGEYGYTF
TRBD2	-	TRBV6-2/TRBV6-3	TRBJ2-7	16	TGTGCCAGCAGTAAAACCCGAGTCGGGAGGCCCTACGAGCAGTACTTC	CASSKTRVGRPYEQYF
-	-	TRBV27	TRBJ2-7	13	TGTGCCAGCAGTTTCGGCCTAGCAAGTGGGCAGTACTTC	CASSFGLASGQYF
TRBD2	few	TRBV29-1	TRBJ2-3	16	TGCAGCGTCCGGTATTCTGGGACTAGAGGCACAGATACGCAGTATTTT	CSVRYSGTRGTDTQYF
-	-	TRBV7-2	TRBJ2-2	14	TGTGCCAGCAGCTCTCCGGGGGGCCCCGGGGAGCTGTTTTTT	CASSSPGGPGELFF
-	-	TRBV29-1	TRBJ1-4	14	TGCAGCGTCTACGAGGCGGGCCAGGGCGAAAAACTGTTTTTT	CSVYEAGQGEKLFF
-	few	TRBV20-1	TRBJ1-6	16	TGCAGTGCTAGCCCGGGCGGGGAGTGGGGCGATTCACCCCTCCACTTT	CSASPGGEWGDSPLHF
TRBD2	-	TRBV7-8	TRBJ2-1	15	TGTGCCAGCAGCCTAGGACTAGCGGGGGAGAATGAGCAGTTCTTC	CASSLGLAGENEQFF
-	-	TRBV5-1	TRBJ1-6	15	TGCGCCAGCAGCTTGGTCGCGGCAGCAGATTCACCCCTCCACTTT	CASSLVAAADSPLHF
-	-	TRBV27	TRBJ2-1	16	TGTGCCAGCAGTGAGGGGCCGGGGGCGTTCTACAATGAGCAGTTCTTC	CASSEGPGAFYNEQFF
TRBD2	-	TRBV6-2/TRBV6-3	TRBJ2-3	16	TGTGCCAGCAGCCTGCTCTTAGCGGGAGGGCCAGATACGCAGTATTTT	CASSLLLAGGPDTQYF
TRBD2	-	TRBV20-1	TRBJ2-3	15	TGCAGTGCTAGTAGGACTAGCTCTAGCACAGATACGCAGTATTTT	CSASRTSSSTDTQYF
-	-	TRBV30	TRBJ1-2	14	TGTGCCTGGAGTGTCTTCCGAGACTACTATGGCTACACCTTC	CAWSVFRDYYGYTF
TRBD1	-	TRBV20-1	TRBJ2-1	14	TGCAGTGCTAAATCCGGGACAGGGGGCAATGAGCAGTTCTTC	CSAKSGTGGNEQFF
TRBD1	many	TRBV12-3/TRBV12-4	TRBJ1-2	13	TGTGCCAGCAGTCCCGGGACAGAAAATGGCTACACCTTC	CASSPGTENGYTF
-	few	TRBV5-6	TRBJ1-5	13	TGTGCCAGCAGCTCACGGACAGATCAGCCCCAGCATTTT	CASSSRTDQPQHF
-	-	TRBV28	TRBJ1-1	13	TGTGCCAGCAGTTTACCAGGGATGACTGAAGCTTTCTTT	CASSLPGMTEAFF
-	few	TRBV7-2	TRBJ2-7	12	TGTGCCAGCAGCCTTCACTCCTACGAGCAGTACTTC	CASSLHSYEQYF
-	-	TRBV6-8	TRBJ1-5	14	TGTGCCAGCAGTAGGACAGCCCGCAATCAGCTCCAGCATTTT	CASSRTARNQLQHF
-	-	TRBV20-1	TRBJ1-1	15	TGCAGTGCCAAACGAGAACACGGGGGGAGCACTGAAGCTTTCTTT	CSAKREHGGSTEAFF
-	-	TRBV3-1	TRBJ1-1	14	TGTGCCAGCAGCCGTATGACTGGGCACACTGAAGCTTTCTTT	CASSRMTGHTEAFF
-	-	TRBV6-6	TRBJ2-7	15	TGTGCCAGCAGCCAGGGGGGTTTCCCTTTGTACGAGCAGTACTTC	CASSQGGFPLYEQYF
-	many	TRBV7-2	TRBJ2-5	14	TGTGCCAGCAGCTTAAATGAAGAGTTGGCGACCCAGTACTTC	CASSLNEELATQYF
TRBD2	-	TRBV7-6	TRBJ2-1	16	TGTGCCAGCAGCTTAGATGCGGGAGGCTCCTACAATGAGCAGTTCTTC	CASSLDAGGSYNEQFF
TRBD1	few	TRBV19	TRBJ1-6	17	TGTGCCAGTAGTATAATGCGTTATCGAGGGGGCGGCTCACCCCTCCACTTT	CASSIMRYRGGGSPLHF
-	-	TRBV12-3/TRBV12-4	TRBJ1-5	14	TGTGCCAGCAGTTTAGGGTTAAGTTATCAGCCCCAGCATTTT	CASSLGLSYQPQHF
-	few	TRBV5-3	TRBJ1-1	13	TGTGCCAGCAGCTTTCCCATGAACACTGAAGCTTTCTTT	CASSFPMNTEAFF
TRBD2	-	TRBV2	TRBJ2-5	15	TGTGCCAGCAGGGGGACCGGGGGGGCTCTTCAGACCCAGTACTTC	CASRGTGGALQTQYF
-	-	TRBV20-1	TRBJ2-7	14	TGCAGTGCTAGAGGGGCCGTCCCCCGGGACGAGCAGTACTTC	CSARGAVPRDEQYF
-	-	TRBV7-2	TRBJ1-1	11	TGTGCCAGCAGTATCGCGGGAGGAGCTTTCTTT	CASSIAGGAFF
TRBD2	-	TRBV4-1	TRBJ2-2	16	TGCGCCAGCAGCCACAGGACTAGCGGGAGGACCGGGGAGCTGTTTTTT	CASSHRTSGRTGELFF